This T cell receptor (beta chain) was recorded in a study of post-analysis software for immune sequencing data. Findings and caveats of the study: Controls showed lower frequencies than patients for roughly five TRBV segments, and TRBV5-6, TRBV5-1 and TRBV20-1 were among these. Those with multiple sclerosis, the patient group, showed significantly lower normalized Chao1 diversity than controls.

Tagging with unique molecular identifiers was a feature of the TCR beta cDNA libraries. With about 0.95 to 11 million T cells as the source, 540,000 or so cDNA molecules resulted. Each CDR3 protein is one row after TCRdb ran MiXCR on the PCR reads. The table records about 380,000 distinct CDR3 sequences, roughly 36% of them present only once. V was pared by 3 bases and J by 2 bases, with 4 bases of the junction left unmatched. Germline lookup yields CDR1 LNHNV and CDR2 YYDKDF (reference sequence). CDR3 length: 16 residues. This clonotype was seen a few times. The antigen remains unidentified. The material sequenced was blood. This clonotype was obtained from a girl aged 5-17 years with multiple sclerosis. The rearrangement uses TRBV15 and TRBJ2-7; 13 nucleotides agree with TRBD2. The CDR3 sequence is CATSSWTSGGTYEQYF. DNA of the CDR3: TGTGCCACCAGCAGCTGGACTAGCGGGGGCACCTACGAGCAGTACTTC.